Reported below is one TCR beta chain. Antigen unknown. The CDR3 consists of 11 residues. V was trimmed by 4 bases and J by 5 bases, leaving 3 bases between them. The sample originates from a study of T cell repertoires in cytomegalovirus infection. Study as a whole: CMV epitopes that were recently identified and HLA-C-restricted were used alongside well-studied HLA-B-restricted ones. Both CMV infection and a matching HLA type were indicated by public TCR beta signatures.

Study-wide findings and caveats: The ex vivo response was dominated by HLA-C-restricted CMV-specific TCR beta clonotypes.

TCRdb processed the reads anew with MiXCR; each CDR3 protein has one entry. Here the sample spans 450,000 to 600,000 distinct CDR3 sequences, under 45% being singletons. The sequencing here drew on cultured PBMCs, taken from culture after CMV antigen stimulation. This chain joins TRBV12-3 or TRBV12-4 and TRBJ1-5; D uncertain. The receptor was derived from a human donor in good health (CMV status not recorded). Some clones in this sample may be carry-over from other donors' samples. The CDR3, as DNA: TGTGCCAGCAGTTCCGATCAGCCCCAGCATTTT. Its protein is CASSSDQPQHF.